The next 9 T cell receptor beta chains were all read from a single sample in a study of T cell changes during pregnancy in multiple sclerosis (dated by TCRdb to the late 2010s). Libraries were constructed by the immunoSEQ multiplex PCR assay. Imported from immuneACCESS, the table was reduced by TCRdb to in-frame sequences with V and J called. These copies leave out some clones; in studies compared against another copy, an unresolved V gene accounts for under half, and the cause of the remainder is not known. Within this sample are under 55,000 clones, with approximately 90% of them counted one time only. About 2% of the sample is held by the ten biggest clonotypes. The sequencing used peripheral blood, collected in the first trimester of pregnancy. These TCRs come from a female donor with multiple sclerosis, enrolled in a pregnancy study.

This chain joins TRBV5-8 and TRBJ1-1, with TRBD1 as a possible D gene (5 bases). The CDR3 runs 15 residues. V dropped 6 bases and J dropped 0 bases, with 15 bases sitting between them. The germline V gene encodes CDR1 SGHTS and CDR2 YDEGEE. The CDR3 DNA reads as TGTGCCAGCACCGGCGAGGGGACTCTGAACACTGAAGCTTTCTTT. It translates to CASTGEGTLNTEAFF.

As DNA, the CDR3 is TGTGCCAGTAGTATACTTTTCTCTGGGGCCAACGTCCTGACTTTC. This sequence encodes CASSILFSGANVLTF. The chain couples TRBV19 to TRBJ2-6; no clear D. Per germline, CDR1 LNHDA and CDR2 SQIVND (reference sequence). With 2 bases removed from V and 0 bases from J, the gap between germline ends came to 5 bases. The CDR3 has 15 residues.

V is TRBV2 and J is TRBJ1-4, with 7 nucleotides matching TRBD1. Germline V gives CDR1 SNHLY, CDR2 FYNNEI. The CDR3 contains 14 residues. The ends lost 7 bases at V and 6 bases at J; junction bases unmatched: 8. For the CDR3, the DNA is TGTGCCAGCATCAAGGGGGCGGCTTATGAAAAACTGTTTTTT. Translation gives CASIKGAAYEKLFF. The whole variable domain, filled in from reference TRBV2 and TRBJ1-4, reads EPEVTQTPSHQVTQMGQEVILRCVPISNHLYFYWYRQILGQKVEFLVSFYNNEISEKSEIFDDQFSVERPDGSNFTLKIRSTKLEDSAMYFCASIKGAAYEKLFFGSGTQLSVL.

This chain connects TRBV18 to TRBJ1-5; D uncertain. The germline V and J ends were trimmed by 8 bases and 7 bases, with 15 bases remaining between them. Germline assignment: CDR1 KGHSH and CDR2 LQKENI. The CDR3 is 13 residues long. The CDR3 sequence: CASGPGYRQPQHF. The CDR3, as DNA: TGTGCCAGCGGGCCGGGGTATAGGCAGCCCCAGCATTTT.

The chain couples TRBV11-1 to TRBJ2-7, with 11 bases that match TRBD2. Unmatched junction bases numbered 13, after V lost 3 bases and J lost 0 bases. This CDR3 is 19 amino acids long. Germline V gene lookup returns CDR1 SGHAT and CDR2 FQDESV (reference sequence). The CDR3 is CASSFSTGPSGGYSYEQYF. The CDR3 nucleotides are TGTGCCAGCAGCTTCTCGACAGGGCCTAGCGGGGGGTACTCCTACGAGCAGTACTTC.

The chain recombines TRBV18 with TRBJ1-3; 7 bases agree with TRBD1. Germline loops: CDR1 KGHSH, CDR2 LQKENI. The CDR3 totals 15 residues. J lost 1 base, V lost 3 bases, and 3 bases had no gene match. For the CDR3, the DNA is TGTGCCAGCTCACCGCCGGACAGGTCTGGAAACACCATATATTTT. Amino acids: CASSPPDRSGNTIYF.

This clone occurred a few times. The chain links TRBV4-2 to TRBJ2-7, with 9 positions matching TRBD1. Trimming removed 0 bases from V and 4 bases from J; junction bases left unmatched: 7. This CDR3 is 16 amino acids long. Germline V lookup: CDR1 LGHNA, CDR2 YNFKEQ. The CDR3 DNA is TGTGCCAGCAGCCAAGAGAATCCGGACAGGGGTTACGAGCAGTACTTC. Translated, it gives CASSQENPDRGYEQYF.

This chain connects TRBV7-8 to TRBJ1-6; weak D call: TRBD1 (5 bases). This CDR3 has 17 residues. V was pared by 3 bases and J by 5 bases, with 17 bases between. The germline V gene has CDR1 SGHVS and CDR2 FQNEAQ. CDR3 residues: CASSFRLRGYDNSPLHF. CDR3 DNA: TGTGCCAGCAGCTTCCGTCTCCGGGGGTACGATAATTCACCCCTCCACTTT.

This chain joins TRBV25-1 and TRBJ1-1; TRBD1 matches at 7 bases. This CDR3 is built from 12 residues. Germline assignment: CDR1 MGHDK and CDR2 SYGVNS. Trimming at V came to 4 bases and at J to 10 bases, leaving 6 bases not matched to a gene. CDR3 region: CASSVQTGVAFF. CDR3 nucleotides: TGTGCCAGCAGTGTACAAACAGGGGTAGCTTTCTTT.